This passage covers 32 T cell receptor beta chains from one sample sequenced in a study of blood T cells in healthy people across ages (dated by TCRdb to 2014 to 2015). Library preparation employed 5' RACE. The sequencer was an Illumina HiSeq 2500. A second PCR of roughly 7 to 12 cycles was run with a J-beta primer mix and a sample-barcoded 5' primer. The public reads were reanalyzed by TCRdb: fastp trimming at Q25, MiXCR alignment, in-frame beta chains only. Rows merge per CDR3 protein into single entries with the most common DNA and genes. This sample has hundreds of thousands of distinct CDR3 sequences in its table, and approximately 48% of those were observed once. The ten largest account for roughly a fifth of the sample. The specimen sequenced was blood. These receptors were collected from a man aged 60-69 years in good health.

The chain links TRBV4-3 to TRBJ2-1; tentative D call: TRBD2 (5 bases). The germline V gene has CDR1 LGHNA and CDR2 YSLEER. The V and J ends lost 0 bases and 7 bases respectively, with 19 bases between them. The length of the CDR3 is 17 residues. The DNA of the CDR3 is TGCGCCAGCAGCCAAGACCTAGGAGCGGATACGGGAAATGAGCAGTTCTTC. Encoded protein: CASSQDLGADTGNEQFF.

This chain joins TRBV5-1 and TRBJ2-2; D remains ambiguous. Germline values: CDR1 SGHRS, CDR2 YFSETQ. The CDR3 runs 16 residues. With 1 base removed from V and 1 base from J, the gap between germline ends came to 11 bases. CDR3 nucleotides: TGCGCCAGCAGCTTGTACGTACAGCTGAACACCGGGGAGCTGTTTTTT. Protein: CASSLYVQLNTGELFF.

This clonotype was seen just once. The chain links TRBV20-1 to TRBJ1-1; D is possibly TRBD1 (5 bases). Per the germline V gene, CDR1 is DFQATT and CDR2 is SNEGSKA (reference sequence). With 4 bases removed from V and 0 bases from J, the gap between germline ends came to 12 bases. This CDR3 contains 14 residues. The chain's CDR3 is CSAKTGGVNTEAFF. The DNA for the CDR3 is TGCAGTGCTAAAACGGGGGGGGTGAACACTGAAGCTTTCTTT.

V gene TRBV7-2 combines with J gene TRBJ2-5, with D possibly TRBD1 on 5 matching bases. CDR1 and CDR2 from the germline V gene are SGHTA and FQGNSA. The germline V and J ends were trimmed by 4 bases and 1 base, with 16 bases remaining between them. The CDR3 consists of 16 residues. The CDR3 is CASSSLRVGGQETQYF. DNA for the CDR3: TGTGCCAGCAGCTCCCTCAGGGTGGGCGGCCAAGAGACCCAGTACTTC.

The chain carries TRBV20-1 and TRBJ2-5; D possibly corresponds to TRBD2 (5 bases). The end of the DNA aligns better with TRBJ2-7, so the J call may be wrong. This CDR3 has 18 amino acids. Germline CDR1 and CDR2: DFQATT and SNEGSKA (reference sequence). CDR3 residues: CSAQYLIANSGSYYEQYF. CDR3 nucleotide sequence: TGCAGTGCCCAGTATCTGATAGCTAACTCGGGGTCCTACTACGAGCAGTACTTC.

The CDR3 protein is CSARGTVGGPFSYNEQFF. CDR3 bases: TGCAGTGCTAGAGGGACCGTGGGGGGGCCTTTCTCCTACAATGAGCAGTTCTTC. The chain links TRBV20-1 to TRBJ2-1; TRBD2 might be the D (7 bases). The germline V gene encodes CDR1 DFQATT and CDR2 SNEGSKA (reference sequence). V was shortened by 1 base and J by 0 bases, with 19 bases between the two germline ends. The CDR3 is 18 residues long.

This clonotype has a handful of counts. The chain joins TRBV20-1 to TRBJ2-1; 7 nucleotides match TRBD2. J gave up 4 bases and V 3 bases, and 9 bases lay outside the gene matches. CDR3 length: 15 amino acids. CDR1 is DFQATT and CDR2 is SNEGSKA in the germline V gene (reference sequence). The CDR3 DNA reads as TGCAGTGCTAGTATACGGACTAGGGGATACAATGAGCAGTTCTTC. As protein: CSASIRTRGYNEQFF.

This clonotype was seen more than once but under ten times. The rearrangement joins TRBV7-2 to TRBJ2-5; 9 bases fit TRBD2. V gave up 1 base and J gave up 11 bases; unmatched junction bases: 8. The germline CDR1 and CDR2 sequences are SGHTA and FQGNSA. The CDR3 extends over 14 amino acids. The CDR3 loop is CASSLVAGVMEQYF. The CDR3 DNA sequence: TGTGCCAGCAGCTTAGTAGCGGGGGTGATGGAGCAGTACTTC.

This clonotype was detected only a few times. The CDR3 DNA sequence: TGCAGTGCTAGAGATTTTTGGGGTAGCGGGGCGAACACCGGGGAGCTGTTTTTT. This sequence encodes CSARDFWGSGANTGELFF. V and J are TRBV20-1 and TRBJ2-2, with 8 nucleotides matching TRBD2. There are 18 residues in the CDR3. With V trimmed by 0 bases and J by 0 bases, 9 bases remained unmatched. Germline CDR1 is DFQATT and CDR2 is SNEGSKA (reference sequence).

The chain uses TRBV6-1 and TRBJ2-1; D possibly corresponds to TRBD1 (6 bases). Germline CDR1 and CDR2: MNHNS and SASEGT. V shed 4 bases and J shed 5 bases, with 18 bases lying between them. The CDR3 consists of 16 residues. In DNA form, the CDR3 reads TGTGCCAGCAGTGTTTTAGGGGAACAGGGAAACAATGAGCAGTTCTTC. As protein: CASSVLGEQGNNEQFF.

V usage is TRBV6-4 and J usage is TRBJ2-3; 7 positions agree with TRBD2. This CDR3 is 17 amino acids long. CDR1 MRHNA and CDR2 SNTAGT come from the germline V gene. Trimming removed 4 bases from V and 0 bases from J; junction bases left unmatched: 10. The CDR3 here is CASSASRAGSSTDTQYF. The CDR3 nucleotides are TGTGCCAGCAGTGCCTCGAGAGCGGGGAGTAGCACAGATACGCAGTATTTT.

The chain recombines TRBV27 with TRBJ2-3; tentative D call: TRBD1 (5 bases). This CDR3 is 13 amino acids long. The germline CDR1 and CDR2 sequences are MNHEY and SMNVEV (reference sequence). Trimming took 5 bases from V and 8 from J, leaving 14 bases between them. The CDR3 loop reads CASSNTGSGTQYF. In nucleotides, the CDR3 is TGTGCCAGCAGTAACACAGGTTCTGGTACGCAGTATTTT.

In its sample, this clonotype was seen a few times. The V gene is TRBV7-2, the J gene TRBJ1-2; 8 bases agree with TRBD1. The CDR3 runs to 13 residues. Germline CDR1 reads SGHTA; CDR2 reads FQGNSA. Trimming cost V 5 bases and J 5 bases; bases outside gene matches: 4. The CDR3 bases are TGTGCCAGCAGCGTGGGACAGGCGTATGGCTACACCTTC. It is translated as CASSVGQAYGYTF.

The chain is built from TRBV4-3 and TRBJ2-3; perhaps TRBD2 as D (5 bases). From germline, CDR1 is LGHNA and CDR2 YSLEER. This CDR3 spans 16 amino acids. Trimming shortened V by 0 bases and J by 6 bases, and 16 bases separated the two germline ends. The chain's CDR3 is CASSQDWLGEGDTQYF. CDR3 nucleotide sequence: TGCGCCAGCAGCCAAGATTGGCTAGGAGAGGGCGATACGCAGTATTTT.

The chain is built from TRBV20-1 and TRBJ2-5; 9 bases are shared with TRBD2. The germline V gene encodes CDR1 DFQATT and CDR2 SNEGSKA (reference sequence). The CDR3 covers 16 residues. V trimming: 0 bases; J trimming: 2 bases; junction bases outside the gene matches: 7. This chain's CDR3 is CSAREQLAGTQETQYF. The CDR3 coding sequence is TGCAGTGCTAGAGAACAGCTAGCGGGGACACAAGAGACCCAGTACTTC.

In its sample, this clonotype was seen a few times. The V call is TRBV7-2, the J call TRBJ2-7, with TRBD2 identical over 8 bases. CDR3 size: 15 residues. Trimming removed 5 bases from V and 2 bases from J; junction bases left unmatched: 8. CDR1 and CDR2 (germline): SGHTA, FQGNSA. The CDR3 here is CASSILAGLPYEQYF. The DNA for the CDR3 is TGTGCCAGCAGCATATTAGCGGGGTTACCCTACGAGCAGTACTTC.

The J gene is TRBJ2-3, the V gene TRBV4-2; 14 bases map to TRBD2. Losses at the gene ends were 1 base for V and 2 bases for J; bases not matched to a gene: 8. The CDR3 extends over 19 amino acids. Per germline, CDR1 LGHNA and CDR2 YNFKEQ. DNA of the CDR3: TGTGCCAGCAGCCAAGCGGGCCGGACTAGCGGGGGGTCCACAGATACGCAGTATTTT. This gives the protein CASSQAGRTSGGSTDTQYF.

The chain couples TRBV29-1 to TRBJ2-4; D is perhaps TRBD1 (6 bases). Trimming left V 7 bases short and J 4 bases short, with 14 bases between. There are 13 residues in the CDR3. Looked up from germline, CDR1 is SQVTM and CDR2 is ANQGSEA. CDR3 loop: CSALTGDKNIQYF. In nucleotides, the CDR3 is TGCAGCGCCCTGACAGGTGATAAAAACATTCAGTACTTC.

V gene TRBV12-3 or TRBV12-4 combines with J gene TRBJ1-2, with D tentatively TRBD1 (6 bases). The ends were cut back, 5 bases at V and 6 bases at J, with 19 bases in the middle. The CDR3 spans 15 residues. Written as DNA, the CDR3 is TGTGCCAGCAGTGCAATCCCTGGGGGGCTCGATGGCTACACCTTC. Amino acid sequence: CASSAIPGGLDGYTF.

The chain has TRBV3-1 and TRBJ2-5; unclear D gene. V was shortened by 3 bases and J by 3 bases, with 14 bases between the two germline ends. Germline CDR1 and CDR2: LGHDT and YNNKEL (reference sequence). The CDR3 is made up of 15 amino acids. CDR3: CASSQAPRVEETQYF. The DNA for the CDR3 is TGTGCCAGCAGCCAGGCCCCCAGAGTGGAAGAGACCCAGTACTTC.

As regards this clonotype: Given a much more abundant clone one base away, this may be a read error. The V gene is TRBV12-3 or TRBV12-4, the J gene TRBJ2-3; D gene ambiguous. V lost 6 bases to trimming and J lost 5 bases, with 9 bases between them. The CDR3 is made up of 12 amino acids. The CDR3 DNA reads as TGTGCCAGCAGACCAAGGAGAGATACGCAGTATTTT. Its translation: CASRPRRDTQYF.

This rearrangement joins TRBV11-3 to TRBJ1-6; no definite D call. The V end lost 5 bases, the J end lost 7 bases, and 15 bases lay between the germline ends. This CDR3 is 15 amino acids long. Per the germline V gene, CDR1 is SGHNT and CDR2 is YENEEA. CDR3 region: CASSPSWAINSPLHF. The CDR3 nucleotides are TGTGCCAGCAGCCCATCCTGGGCCATCAATTCACCCCTCCACTTT.

The CDR3 sequence is CASSHATRGGGNYGYTF. The CDR3 coding sequence is TGCGCCAGCAGCCATGCGACGAGAGGGGGTGGAAACTATGGCTACACCTTC. The J gene is TRBJ1-2, the V gene TRBV10-1; D possibly corresponds to TRBD1 (6 bases). V lost 6 bases, J lost 2 bases, and 22 bases lay in between. This CDR3 comprises 17 residues. Germline V CDR1 and CDR2: WNHNN, SYGVQD (reference sequence).

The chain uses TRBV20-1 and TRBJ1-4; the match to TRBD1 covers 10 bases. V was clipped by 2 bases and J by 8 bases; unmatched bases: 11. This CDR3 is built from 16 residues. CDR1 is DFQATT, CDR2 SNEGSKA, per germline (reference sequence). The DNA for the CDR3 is TGCAGTGCTAGAAAGGACACCGGGACAGGGGCCGAAAAACTGTTTTTT. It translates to CSARKDTGTGAEKLFF.

Written as DNA, the CDR3 is TGTGCCAGCAGCTCGCGACTAGGGGGTAATGAGCAGTTCTTC. This translates into CASSSRLGGNEQFF. This rearrangement joins TRBV7-6 to TRBJ2-1, with D tentatively TRBD1 or TRBD2 (6 bases each). From germline, CDR1 is SGHVS and CDR2 FNYEAQ. The CDR3 spans 14 residues. Trimming pared 4 bases from V and 7 bases from J, leaving 14 bases between.

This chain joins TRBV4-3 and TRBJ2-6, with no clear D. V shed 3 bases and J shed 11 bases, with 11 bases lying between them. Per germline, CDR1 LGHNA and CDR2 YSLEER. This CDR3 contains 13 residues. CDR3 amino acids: CASSHQKHDVLTF. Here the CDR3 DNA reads TGCGCCAGCAGCCACCAAAAGCACGACGTCCTGACTTTC.

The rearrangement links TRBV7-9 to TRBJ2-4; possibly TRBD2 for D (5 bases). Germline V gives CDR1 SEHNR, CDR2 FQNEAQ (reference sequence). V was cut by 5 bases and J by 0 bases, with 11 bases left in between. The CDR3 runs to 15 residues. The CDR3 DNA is TGTGCCAGCAGCATCCGAGAGGGAGCCAAAAACATTCAGTACTTC. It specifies CASSIREGAKNIQYF.

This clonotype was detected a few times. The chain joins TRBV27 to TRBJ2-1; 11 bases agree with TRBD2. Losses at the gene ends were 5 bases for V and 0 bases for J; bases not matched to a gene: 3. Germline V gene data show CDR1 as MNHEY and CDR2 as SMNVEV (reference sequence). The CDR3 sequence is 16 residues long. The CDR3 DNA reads TGTGCCAGCAGTCAGACTAGCGGGGCCTCCTACAATGAGCAGTTCTTC. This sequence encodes CASSQTSGASYNEQFF.

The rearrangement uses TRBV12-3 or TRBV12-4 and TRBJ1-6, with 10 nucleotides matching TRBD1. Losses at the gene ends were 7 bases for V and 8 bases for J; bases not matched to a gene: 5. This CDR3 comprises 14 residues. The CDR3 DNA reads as TGTGCCAGCACCCGGGACAGGGGTTATTCACCCCTCCACTTT. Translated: CASTRDRGYSPLHF.

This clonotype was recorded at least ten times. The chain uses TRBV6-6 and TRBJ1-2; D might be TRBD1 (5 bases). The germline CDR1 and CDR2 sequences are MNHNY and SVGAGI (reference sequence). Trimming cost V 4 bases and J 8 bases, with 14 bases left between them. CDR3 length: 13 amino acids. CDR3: CASSSGGARGYTF. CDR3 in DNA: TGTGCCAGCAGTTCTGGAGGGGCGCGGGGCTACACCTTC.

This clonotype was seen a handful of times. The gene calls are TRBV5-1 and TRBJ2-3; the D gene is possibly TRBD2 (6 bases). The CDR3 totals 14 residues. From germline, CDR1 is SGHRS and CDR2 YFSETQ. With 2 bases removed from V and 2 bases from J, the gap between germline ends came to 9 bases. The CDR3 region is CASSLAGHTDTQYF. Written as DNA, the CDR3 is TGCGCCAGCAGCTTAGCGGGCCACACAGATACGCAGTATTTT.

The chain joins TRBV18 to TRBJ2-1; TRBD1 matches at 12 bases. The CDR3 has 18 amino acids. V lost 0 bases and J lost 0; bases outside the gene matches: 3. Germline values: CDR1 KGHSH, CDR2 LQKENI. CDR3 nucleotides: TGTGCCAGCTCACCACCGGGACAGGGGGCCCGCTCCTACAATGAGCAGTTCTTC. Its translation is CASSPPGQGARSYNEQFF.